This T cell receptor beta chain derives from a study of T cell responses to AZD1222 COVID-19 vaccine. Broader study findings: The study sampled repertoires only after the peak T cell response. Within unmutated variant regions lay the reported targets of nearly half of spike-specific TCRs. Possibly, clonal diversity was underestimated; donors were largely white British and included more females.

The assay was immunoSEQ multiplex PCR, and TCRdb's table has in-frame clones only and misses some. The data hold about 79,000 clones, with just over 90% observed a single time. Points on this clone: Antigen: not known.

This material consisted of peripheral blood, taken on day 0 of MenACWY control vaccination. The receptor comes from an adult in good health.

The CDR3 region has the DNA TGTGCCAGTAGTACCCGACAGGGGGTTTATCAGCCCCAGCATTTT. Residues: CASSTRQGVYQPQHF. This rearrangement joins TRBV19 to TRBJ1-5; 9 bases line up with TRBD1. V trimming: 4 bases; J trimming: 5 bases; junction bases outside the gene matches: 6. Germline V gene sequence: CDR1 LNHDA, CDR2 SQIVND (reference sequence). The CDR3 spans 15 residues.